This T cell receptor beta chain was retrieved from a study of glioma-infiltrating T cells. Broader study findings: Very few CDR3 sequences were shared between tissue and blood. Above-expected tissue-blood divergence occurred in all gliomas, most in low-grade ones.

A few counts support this clonotype. The antigen remains undetermined. Germline V gene lookup returns CDR1 MNHEY and CDR2 SVGEGT. The V and J ends lost 5 bases and 0 bases, in that order; junction bases with no gene match: 3. This CDR3 has 14 amino acids. TCR alpha and beta CDR3 regions were amplified from RNA using iRepertoire nested multiplex PCR. For one-step reverse transcription and amplification, about 85-400 ng of tissue mRNA or PBMC total RNA was used. TCRdb reprocessed the multiplex PCR reads via MiXCR and lists one record per CDR3 protein. The table includes 16,000 or so distinct CDR3 sequences, about 62% detected once.

The TCR comes from a human donor with low-grade glioma or glioblastoma, undergoing nonglioma brain surgery, or in good health (not recorded which). Material: glioma tissue, nonneoplastic brain tissue, or PBMCs (not recorded which). The chain has TRBV6-2 or TRBV6-3 and TRBJ2-7; 8 nucleotides line up with TRBD2. The CDR3 here is CASSRTSISYEQYF. The CDR3, as DNA: TGTGCCAGCAGTAGGACTAGCATCTCCTACGAGCAGTACTTC.